This TCR beta chain was identified in a study of cytomegalovirus exposure and HLA in healthy donors. In regard to this clone: Its cognate antigen is unknown.

From germline, CDR1 is SSHAT and CDR2 FNYEAQ (reference sequence). Unmatched junction bases numbered 5, after V lost 0 bases and J lost 3 bases. The CDR3 is 16 amino acids. General study findings and limits: Some V segments could not be told apart, so they were left out, TRBV6-2 and TRBV6-3 among them. It was in a later analysis that TCR association rates were seen to vary by HLA locus, highest for DRB1 and lowest for HLA-C. After further analysis at a later stage, 16,951 TCR beta sequences were associated with HLA alleles at 0.05 false discovery rate. The study recorded 150 to 200 TCR beta chains that were cytomegalovirus-associated.

The PCR contained 60 Vbeta and 13 Jbeta primers. Sequenced by immunoSEQ multiplex PCR; TCRdb stores in-frame clones only, minus some. The table has around 150,000 clones, 65% to 80% seen once; the top ten hold about 1.5%. The V and J genes are TRBV7-7 and TRBJ2-5; 9 bases align to TRBD2. This clonotype was sampled from a human donor in good health. Sequenced sample: PBMCs. The DNA of the CDR3 is TGTGCCAGCAGCTTAGCGGTAGTAGCGGGAGAAGAGACCCAGTACTTC. Translated, it gives CASSLAVVAGEETQYF.